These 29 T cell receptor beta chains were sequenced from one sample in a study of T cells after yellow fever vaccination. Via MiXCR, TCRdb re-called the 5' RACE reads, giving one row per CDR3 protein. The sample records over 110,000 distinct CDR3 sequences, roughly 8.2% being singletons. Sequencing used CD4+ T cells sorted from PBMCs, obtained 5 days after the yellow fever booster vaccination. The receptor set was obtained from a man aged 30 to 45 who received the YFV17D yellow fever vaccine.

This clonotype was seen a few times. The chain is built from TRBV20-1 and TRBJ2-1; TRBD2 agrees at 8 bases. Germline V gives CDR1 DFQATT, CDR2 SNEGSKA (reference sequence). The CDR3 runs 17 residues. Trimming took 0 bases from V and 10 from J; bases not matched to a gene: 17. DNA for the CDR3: TGCAGTGCTAGAGACATGGTATCGGCGGGGGGTAACAGGGAGCAGTTCTTC. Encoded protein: CSARDMVSAGGNREQFF.

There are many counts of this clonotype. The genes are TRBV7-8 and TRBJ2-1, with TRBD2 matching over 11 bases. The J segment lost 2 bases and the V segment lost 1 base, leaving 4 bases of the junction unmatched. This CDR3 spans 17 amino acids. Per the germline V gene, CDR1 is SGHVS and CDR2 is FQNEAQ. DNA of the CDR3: TGTGCCAGCAGCTTAGAATCTAGCGGGAGGCCCTACAATGAGCAGTTCTTC. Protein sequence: CASSLESSGRPYNEQFF.

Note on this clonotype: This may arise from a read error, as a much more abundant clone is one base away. CDR3 bases: TGTGCCACCAGCAGAGTGGCTAGCGGCTGCAATGAGCAGTTCTTC. Its protein product is CATSRVASGCNEQFF. This chain uses TRBV15 with TRBJ2-1; 7 bases map to TRBD2. There are 15 residues in the CDR3. Germline loops: CDR1 LNHNV, CDR2 YYDKDF (reference sequence). The V gene end was trimmed by 1 base and the J gene end by 6 bases; junction bases not matched to a gene: 6.

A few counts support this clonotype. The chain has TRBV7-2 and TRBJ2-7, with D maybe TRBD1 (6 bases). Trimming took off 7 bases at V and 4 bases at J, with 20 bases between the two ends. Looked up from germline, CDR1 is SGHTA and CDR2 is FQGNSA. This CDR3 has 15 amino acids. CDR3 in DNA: TGTGCCAGCAACACGCCCAACCCAGGGGAATACGAGCAGTACTTC. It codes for CASNTPNPGEYEQYF.

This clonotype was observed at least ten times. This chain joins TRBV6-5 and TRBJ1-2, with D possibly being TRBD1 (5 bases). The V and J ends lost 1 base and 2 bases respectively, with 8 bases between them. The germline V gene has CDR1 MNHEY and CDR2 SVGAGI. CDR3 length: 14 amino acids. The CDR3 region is CASSYLGQNYGYTF. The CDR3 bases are TGTGCCAGCAGTTACTTGGGGCAGAACTATGGCTACACCTTC.

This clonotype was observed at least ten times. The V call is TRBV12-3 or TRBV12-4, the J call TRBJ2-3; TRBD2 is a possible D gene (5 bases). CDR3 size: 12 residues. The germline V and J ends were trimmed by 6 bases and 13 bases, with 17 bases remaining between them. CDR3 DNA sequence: TGTGCCAGCAGGGGAGAGGTACCCGGGGAGTATTTT. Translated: CASRGEVPGEYF.

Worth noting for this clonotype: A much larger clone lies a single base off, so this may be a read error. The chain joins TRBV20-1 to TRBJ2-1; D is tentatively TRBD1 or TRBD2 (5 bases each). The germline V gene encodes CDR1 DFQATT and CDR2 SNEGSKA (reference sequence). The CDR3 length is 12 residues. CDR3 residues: CSSRPLGDEQFF. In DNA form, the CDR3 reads TGCAGTTCTAGACCATTGGGGGATGAGCAGTTCTTC.

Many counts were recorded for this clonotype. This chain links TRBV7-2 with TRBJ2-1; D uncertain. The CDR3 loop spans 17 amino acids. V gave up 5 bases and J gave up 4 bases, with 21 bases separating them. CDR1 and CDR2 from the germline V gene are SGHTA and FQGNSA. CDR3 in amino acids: CASSPRQANQGYNEQFF. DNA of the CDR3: TGTGCCAGCAGCCCGCGGCAGGCAAACCAAGGGTACAATGAGCAGTTCTTC.

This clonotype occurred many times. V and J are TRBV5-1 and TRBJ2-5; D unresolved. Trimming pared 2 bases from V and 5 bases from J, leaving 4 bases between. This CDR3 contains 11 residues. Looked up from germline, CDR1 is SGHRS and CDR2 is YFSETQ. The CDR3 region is CASSFMETQYF. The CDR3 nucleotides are TGCGCCAGCAGCTTTATGGAGACCCAGTACTTC.

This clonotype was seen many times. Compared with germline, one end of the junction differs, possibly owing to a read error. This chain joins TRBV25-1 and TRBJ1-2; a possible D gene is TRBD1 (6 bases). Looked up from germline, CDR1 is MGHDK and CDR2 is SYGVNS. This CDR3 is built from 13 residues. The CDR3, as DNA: TGTGCCAGCAGTTTAGGACAGAGCTATCGCTACACCTTC. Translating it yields CASSLGQSYRYTF.

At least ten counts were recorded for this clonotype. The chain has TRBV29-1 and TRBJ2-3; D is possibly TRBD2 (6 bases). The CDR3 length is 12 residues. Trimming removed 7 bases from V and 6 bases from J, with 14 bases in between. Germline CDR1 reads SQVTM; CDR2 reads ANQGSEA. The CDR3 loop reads CSGGDLGDTQYF. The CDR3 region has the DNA TGCAGCGGGGGGGATCTAGGGGATACGCAGTATTTT.

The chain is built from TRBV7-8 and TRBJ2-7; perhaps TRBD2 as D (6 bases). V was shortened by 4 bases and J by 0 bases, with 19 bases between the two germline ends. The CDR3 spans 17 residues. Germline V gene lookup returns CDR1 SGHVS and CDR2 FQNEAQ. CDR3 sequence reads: CASSSLGAGKSSYEQYF. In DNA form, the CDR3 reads TGTGCCAGCAGCTCCCTTGGGGCGGGAAAGAGCTCCTACGAGCAGTACTTC.

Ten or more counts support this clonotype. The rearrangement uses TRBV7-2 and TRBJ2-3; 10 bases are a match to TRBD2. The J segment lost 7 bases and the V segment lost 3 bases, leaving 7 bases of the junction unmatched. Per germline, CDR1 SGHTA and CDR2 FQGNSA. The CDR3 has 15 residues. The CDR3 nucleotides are TGTGCCAGCAGCTTCTCCGGGACTAGCGAACATACGCAGTATTTT. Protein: CASSFSGTSEHTQYF.

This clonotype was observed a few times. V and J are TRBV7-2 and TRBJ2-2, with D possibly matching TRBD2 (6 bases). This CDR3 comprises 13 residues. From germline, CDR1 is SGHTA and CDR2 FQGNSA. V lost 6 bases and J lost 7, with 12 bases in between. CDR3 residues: CASSSVAVGELFF. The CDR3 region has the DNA TGTGCCAGCAGTTCTGTAGCGGTCGGGGAGCTGTTTTTT.

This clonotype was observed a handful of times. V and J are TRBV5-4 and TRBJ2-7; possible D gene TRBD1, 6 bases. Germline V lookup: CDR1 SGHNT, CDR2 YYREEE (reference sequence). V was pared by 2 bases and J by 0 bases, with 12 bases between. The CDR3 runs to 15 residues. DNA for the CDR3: TGTGCCAGCAGCTTTGTGACAGGACACTCCTACGAGCAGTACTTC. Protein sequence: CASSFVTGHSYEQYF. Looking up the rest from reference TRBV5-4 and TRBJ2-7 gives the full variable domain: ETGVTQSPTHLIKTRGQQVTLRCSSQSGHNTVSWYQQALGQGPQFIFQYYREEENGRGNFPPRFSGLQFPNYSSELNVNALELDDSALYLCASSFVTGHSYEQYFGPGTRLTVT.

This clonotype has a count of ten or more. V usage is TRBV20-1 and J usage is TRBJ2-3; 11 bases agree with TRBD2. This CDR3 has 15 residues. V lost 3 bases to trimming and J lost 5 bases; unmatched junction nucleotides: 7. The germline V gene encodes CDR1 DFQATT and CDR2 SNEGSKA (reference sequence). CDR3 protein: CSARETSGNEDTQYF. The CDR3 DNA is TGCAGTGCTAGGGAGACTAGCGGGAACGAAGATACGCAGTATTTT.

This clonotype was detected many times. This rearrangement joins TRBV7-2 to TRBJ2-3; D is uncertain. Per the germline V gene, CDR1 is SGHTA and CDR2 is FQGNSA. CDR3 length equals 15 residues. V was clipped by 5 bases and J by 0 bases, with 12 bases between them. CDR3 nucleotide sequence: TGTGCCAGCAGCAATCAATTCACTAGCACAGATACGCAGTATTTT. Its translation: CASSNQFTSTDTQYF.

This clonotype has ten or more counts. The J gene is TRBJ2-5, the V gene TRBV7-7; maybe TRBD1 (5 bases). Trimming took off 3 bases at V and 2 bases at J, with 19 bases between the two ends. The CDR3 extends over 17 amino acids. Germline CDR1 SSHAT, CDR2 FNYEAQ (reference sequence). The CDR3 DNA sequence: TGTGCCAGCAGCTTGGGTCTCCCCCCAGGGATTCAAGAGACCCAGTACTTC. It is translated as CASSLGLPPGIQETQYF.

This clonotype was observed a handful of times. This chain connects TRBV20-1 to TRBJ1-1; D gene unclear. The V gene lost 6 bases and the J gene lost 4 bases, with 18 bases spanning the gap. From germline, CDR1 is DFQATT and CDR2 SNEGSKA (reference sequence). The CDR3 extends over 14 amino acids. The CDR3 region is CSAISFTAGTEAFF. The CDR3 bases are TGCAGTGCCATTTCTTTTACAGCGGGCACTGAAGCTTTCTTT.

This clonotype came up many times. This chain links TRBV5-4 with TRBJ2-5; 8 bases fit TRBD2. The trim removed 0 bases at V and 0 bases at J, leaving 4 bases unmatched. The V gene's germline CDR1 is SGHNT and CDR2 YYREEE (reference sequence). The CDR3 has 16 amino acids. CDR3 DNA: TGTGCCAGCAGCTTGGCTCGGGGGGGTTACCAAGAGACCCAGTACTTC. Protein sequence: CASSLARGGYQETQYF.

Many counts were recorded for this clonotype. Written as DNA, the CDR3 is TGCAGTGCTAGAGAGGGACAGAATTACGAGCAGTACTTC. Translation: CSAREGQNYEQYF. The chain has TRBV20-1 and TRBJ2-7, with 7 bases identical to TRBD1. The CDR3 runs 13 residues. Germline CDR1 is DFQATT and CDR2 is SNEGSKA (reference sequence). V lost 0 bases, J lost 4 bases, and 3 bases stayed unmatched.

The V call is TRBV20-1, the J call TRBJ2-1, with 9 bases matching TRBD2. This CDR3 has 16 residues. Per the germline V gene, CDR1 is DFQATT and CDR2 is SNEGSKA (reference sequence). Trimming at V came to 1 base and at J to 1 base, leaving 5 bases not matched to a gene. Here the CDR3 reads CSARVTSGPSYNEQFF. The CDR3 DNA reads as TGCAGTGCTAGAGTAACTAGCGGGCCATCCTACAATGAGCAGTTCTTC.

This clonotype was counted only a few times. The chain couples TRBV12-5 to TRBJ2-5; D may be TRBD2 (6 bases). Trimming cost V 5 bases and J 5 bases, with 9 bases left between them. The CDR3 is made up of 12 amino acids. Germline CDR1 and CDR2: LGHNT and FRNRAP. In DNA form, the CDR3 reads TGTGCTAGTGGTGGGGACTTGGAGACCCAGTACTTC. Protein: CASGGDLETQYF.

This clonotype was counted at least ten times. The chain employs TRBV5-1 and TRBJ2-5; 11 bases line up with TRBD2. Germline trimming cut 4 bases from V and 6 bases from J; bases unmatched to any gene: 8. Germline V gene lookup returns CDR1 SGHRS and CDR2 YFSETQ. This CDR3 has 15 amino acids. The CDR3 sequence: CASSPTSGSSKTQYF. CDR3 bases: TGCGCCAGCAGCCCAACTAGCGGGAGCTCGAAGACCCAGTACTTC. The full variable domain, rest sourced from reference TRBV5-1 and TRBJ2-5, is KAGVTQTPRYLIKTRGQQVTLSCSPISGHRSVSWYQQTPGQGLQFLFEYFSETQRNKGNFPGRFSGRQFSNSRSEMNVSTLELGDSALYLCASSPTSGSSKTQYFGPGTRLLVL.

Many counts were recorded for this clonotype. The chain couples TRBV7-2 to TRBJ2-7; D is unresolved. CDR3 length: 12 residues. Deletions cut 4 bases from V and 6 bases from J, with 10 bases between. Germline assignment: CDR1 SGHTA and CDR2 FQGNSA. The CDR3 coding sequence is TGTGCCAGCAGCTCAAGTGACGGCGAGCAGTACTTC. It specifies CASSSSDGEQYF.

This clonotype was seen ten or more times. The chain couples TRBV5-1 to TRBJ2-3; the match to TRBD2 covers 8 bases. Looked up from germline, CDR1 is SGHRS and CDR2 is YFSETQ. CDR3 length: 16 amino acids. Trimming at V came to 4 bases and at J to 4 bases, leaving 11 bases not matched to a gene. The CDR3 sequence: CASSKSGSLYADTQYF. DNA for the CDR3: TGCGCCAGCAGCAAAAGCGGGAGCTTATATGCAGATACGCAGTATTTT.

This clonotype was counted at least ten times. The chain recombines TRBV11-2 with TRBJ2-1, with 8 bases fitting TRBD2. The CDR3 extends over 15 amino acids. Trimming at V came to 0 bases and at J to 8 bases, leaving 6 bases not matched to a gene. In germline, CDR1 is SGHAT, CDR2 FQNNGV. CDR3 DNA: TGTGCCAGCAGCTTAGAGGGCGGGAGGTACGATGAGCAGTTCTTC. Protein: CASSLEGGRYDEQFF. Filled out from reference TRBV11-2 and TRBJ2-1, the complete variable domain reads EAGVAQSPRYKIIEKRQSVAFWCNPISGHATLYWYQQILGQGPKLLIQFQNNGVVDDSQLPKDRFSAERLKGVDSTLKIQPAKLEDSAVYLCASSLEGGRYDEQFFGPGTRLTVL.

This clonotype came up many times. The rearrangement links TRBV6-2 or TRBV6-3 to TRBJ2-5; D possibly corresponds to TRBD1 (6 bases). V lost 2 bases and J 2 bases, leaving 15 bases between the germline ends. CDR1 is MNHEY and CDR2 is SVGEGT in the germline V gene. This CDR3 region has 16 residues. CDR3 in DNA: TGTGCCAGCAGTTACCGAGTGACAGGCAGACAAGAGACCCAGTACTTC. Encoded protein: CASSYRVTGRQETQYF.

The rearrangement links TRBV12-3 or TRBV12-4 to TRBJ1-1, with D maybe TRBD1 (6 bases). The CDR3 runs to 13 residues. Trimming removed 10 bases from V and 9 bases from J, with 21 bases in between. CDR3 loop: CATETPGGGKAFF. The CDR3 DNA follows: TGTGCCACCGAAACACCGGGAGGGGGGAAAGCTTTCTTT.